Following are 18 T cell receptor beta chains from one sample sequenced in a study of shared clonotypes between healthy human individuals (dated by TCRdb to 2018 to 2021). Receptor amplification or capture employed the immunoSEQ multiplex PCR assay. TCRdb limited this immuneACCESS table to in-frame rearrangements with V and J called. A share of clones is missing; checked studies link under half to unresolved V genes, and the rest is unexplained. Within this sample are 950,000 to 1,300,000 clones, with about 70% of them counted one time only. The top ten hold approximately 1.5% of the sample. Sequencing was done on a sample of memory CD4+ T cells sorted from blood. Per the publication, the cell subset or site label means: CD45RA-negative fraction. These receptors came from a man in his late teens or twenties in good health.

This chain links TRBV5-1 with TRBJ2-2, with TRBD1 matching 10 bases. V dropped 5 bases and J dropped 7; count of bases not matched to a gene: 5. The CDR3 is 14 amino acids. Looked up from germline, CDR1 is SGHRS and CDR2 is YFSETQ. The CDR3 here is CASSSTGGGGELFF. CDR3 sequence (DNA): TGCGCCAGCAGTTCGACAGGGGGCGGCGGGGAGCTGTTTTTT.

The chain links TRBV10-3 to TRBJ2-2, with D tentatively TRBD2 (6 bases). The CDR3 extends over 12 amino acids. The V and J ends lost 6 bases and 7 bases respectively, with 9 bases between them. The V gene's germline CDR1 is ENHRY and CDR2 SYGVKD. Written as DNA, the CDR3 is TGTGCCATCAGGGGGGAGGTCGGGGAGCTGTTTTTT. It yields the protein CAIRGEVGELFF.

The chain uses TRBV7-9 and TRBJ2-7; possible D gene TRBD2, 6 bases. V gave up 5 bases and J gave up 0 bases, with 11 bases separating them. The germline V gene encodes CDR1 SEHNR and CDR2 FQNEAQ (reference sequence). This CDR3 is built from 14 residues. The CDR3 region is CASSPPGDSYEQYF. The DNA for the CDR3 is TGTGCCAGCAGCCCTCCGGGAGACTCCTACGAGCAGTACTTC.

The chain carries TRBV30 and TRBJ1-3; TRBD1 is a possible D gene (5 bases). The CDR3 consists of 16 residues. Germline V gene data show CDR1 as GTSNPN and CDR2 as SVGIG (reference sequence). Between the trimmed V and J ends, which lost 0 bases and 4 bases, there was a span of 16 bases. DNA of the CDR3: TGTGCCTGGAGTGTACGAGCGGGGCCGAGGGGAAACACCATATATTTT. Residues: CAWSVRAGPRGNTIYF.

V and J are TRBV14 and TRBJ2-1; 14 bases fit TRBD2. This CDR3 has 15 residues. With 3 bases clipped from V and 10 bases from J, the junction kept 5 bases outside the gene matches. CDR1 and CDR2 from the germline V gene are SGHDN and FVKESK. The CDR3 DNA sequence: TGTGCCAGCAGCCAGACTAGCGGGAGGGATTTAGAGCAGTTCTTC. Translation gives CASSQTSGRDLEQFF.

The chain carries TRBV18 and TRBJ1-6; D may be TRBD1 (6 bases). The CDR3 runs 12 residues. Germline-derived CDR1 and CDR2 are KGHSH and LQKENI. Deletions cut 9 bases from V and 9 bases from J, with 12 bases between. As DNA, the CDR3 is TGTGCCAGTTCGGACAGCGGTTCACCCCTCCACTTT. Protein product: CASSDSGSPLHF. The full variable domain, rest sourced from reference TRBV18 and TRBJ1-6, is NAGVMQNPRHLVRRRGQEARLRCSPMKGHSHVYWYRQLPEEGLKFMVYLQKENIIDESGMPKERFSAEFPKEGPSILRIQQVVRGDSAAYFCASSDSGSPLHFGNGTRLTVT.

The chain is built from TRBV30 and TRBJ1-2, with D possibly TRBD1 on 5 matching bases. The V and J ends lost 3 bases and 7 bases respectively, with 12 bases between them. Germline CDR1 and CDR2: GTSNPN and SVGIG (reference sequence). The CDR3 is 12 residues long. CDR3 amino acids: CAWRGETFGYTF. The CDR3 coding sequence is TGTGCCTGGAGGGGGGAGACCTTTGGCTACACCTTC.

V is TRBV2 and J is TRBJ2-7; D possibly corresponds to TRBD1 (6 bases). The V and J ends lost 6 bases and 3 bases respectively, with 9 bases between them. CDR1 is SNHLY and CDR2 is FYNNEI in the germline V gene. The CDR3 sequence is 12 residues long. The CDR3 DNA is TGTGCCAGCAGCCAGGACAGCTACGAGCAGTACTTC. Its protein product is CASSQDSYEQYF.

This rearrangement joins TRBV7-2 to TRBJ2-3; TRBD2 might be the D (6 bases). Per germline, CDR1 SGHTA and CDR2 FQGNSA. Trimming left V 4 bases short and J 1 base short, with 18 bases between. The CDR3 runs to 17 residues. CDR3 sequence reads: CASSSYGGVLRTDTQYF. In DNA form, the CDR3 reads TGTGCCAGCAGCTCCTATGGAGGGGTCCTACGCACAGATACGCAGTATTTT.

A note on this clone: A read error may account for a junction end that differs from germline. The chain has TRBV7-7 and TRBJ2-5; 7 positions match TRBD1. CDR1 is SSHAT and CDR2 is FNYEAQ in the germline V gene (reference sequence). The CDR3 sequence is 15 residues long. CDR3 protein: CASSLGGTVQETQYF. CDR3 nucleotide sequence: TGTGCTAGCAGCTTAGGTGGGACAGTGCAAGAGACCCAGTACTTC.

This CDR3 reads CASSPAQGMRNTEAFF. Here the CDR3 DNA reads TGTGCCAGCTCACCGGCCCAGGGGATGCGGAACACTGAAGCTTTCTTT. The chain uses TRBV18 and TRBJ1-1, with D perhaps TRBD1 (6 bases). The ends were cut back, 3 bases at V and 1 base at J, with 15 bases in the middle. The CDR3 runs 16 residues. Germline V lookup: CDR1 KGHSH, CDR2 LQKENI.

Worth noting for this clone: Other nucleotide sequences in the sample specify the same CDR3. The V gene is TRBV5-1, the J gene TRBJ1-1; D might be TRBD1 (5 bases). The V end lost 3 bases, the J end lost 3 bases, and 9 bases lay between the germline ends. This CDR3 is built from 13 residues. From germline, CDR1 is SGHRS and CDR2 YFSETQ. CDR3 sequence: CASSWGGDTEAFF. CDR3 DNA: TGCGCCAGCAGCTGGGGGGGTGACACTGAAGCTTTCTTT.

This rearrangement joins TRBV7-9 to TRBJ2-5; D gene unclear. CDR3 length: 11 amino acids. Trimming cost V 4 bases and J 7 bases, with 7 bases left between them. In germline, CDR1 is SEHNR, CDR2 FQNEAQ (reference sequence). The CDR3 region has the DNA TGTGCCAGCAGCTCCTCGGGGACCCAGTACTTC. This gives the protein CASSSSGTQYF. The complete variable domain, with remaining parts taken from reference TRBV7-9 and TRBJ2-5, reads DTGVSQNPRHKITKRGQNVTFRCDPISEHNRLYWYRQTLGQGPEFLTYFQNEAQLEKSRLLSDRFSAERPKGSFSTLEIQRTEQGDSAMYLCASSSSGTQYFGPGTRLLVL.

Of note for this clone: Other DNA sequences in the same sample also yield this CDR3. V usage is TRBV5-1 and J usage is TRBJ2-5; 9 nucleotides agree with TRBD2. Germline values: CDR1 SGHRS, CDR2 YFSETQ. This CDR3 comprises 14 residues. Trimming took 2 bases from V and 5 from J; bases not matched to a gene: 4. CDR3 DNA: TGCGCCAGCAGCTTAGCGGGGGGTAGGGAGACCCAGTACTTC. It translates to CASSLAGGRETQYF.

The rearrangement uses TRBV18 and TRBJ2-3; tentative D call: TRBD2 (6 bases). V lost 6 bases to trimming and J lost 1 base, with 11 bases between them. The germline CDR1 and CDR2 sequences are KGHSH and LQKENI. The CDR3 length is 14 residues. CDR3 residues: CASSLGGGTDTQYF. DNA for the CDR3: TGTGCCAGCTCTCTCGGGGGTGGCACAGATACGCAGTATTTT.

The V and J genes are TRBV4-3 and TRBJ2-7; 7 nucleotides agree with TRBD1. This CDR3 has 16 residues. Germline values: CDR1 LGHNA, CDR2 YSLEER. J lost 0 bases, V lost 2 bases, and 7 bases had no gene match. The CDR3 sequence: CASSQSFGQASYEQYF. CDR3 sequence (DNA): TGCGCCAGCAGCCAAAGTTTTGGACAGGCCTCCTACGAGCAGTACTTC.

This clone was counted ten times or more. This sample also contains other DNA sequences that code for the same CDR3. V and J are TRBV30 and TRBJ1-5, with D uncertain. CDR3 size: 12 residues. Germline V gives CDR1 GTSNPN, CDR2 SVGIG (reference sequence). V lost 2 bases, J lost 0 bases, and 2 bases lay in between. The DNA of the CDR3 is TGTGCCTGGAGTAATAGCAATCAGCCCCAGCATTTT. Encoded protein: CAWSNSNQPQHF. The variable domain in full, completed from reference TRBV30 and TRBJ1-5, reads SQTIHQWPATLVQPVGSPLSLECTVEGTSNPNLYWYRQAAGRGLQLLFYSVGIGQISSEVPQNLSASRPQDRQFILSSKKLLLSDSGFYLCAWSNSNQPQHFGDGTRLSIL.

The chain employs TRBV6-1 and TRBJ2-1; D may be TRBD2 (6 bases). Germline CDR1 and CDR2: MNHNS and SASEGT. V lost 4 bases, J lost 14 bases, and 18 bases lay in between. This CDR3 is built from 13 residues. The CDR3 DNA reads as TGTGCCAGCAGTGCGCCCGGGGGTCTCGGCAAGTTCTTC. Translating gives CASSAPGGLGKFF.